These 18 T cell receptor beta chains share one sample of origin, sequenced in a study of blood T cell repertoires in COVID-19. Clones were read by immunoSEQ multiplex PCR, and TCRdb kept only the in-frame ones, dropping some. The repertoire consists of about 170,000 clones, with over 75% occurring once and the leading ten covering approximately 0.8%. The sequencing input was PBMCs or T cells enriched from blood (not recorded which). These receptors all stem from a young woman who had recovered from COVID-19.

The chain employs TRBV28 and TRBJ2-1, with 8 bases matching TRBD1. The V gene's germline CDR1 is MDHEN and CDR2 SYDVKM. This CDR3 is built from 12 residues. V lost 8 bases and J lost 6; bases outside the gene matches: 3. CDR3 in amino acids: CASYQGANEQFF. DNA for the CDR3: TGTGCCAGCTATCAGGGGGCCAATGAGCAGTTCTTC.

This clone was picked up a small number of times. The chain is built from TRBV6-5 and TRBJ2-2, with 11 bases lining up with TRBD2. Germline trimming cut 5 bases from V and 5 bases from J; bases unmatched to any gene: 4. The V gene's germline CDR1 is MNHEY and CDR2 SVGAGI. This CDR3 is built from 15 residues. The CDR3 loop reads CASSTGTSGTGELFF. The CDR3 DNA reads as TGTGCCAGCAGTACCGGGACTAGCGGTACCGGGGAGCTGTTTTTT.

The CDR3 sequence is CASEGWGNYEQYF. CDR3 coding DNA: TGTGCCAGCGAGGGTTGGGGAAACTACGAGCAGTACTTC. The gene calls are TRBV28 and TRBJ2-7, with D maybe TRBD2 (5 bases). The CDR3 consists of 13 residues. Germline V gives CDR1 MDHEN, CDR2 SYDVKM. Deletions cut 8 bases from V and 3 bases from J, with 14 bases between.

V is TRBV3-1 (or the pseudogene TRBV3-2) and J is TRBJ1-2; D not resolved. The CDR3 length is 13 residues. CDR1 and CDR2 (germline): LGHDT, YNNKEL (reference sequence). Trimming removed 4 bases from V and 8 bases from J, with 14 bases in between. The CDR3 DNA is TGTGCCAGCAGCCTAAAAACAGTTGGAGGCTACACCTTC. Translated, it gives CASSLKTVGGYTF.

The chain employs TRBV5-1 and TRBJ2-7, with 12 bases matching TRBD2. Per germline, CDR1 SGHRS and CDR2 YFSETQ. The J segment lost 4 bases and the V segment lost 1 base, leaving 3 bases of the junction unmatched. The CDR3 sequence is 15 residues long. CDR3 bases: TGCGCCAGCAGCTTGACTAGCGGGAGGACTTACGAGCAGTACTTC. Translation: CASSLTSGRTYEQYF.

This chain joins TRBV30 and TRBJ2-3, with 13 bases identical to TRBD2. The CDR3 consists of 16 residues. The junction had 3 bases not matched to a gene; V was cut back by 2 bases and J by 1 base. Germline values: CDR1 GTSNPN, CDR2 SVGIG (reference sequence). The CDR3 is CAWSTGTSGGTDTQYF. The CDR3 region has the DNA TGTGCCTGGAGTACCGGGACTAGCGGGGGCACAGATACGCAGTATTTT.

J is TRBJ2-3 and V is TRBV19, with a possible D match to TRBD2 (6 bases). The CDR3 is 16 amino acids. V lost 6 bases to trimming and J lost 1 base, with 17 bases between them. CDR1 is LNHDA, CDR2 SQIVND, per germline (reference sequence). The CDR3 sequence is CASSPRRGGGTDTQYF. The CDR3 nucleotides read TGTGCCAGTAGCCCTAGGAGGGGTGGGGGCACAGATACGCAGTATTTT.

The chain employs TRBV9 and TRBJ2-7, with 10 bases fitting TRBD1. V lost 4 bases to trimming and J lost 4 bases; unmatched junction nucleotides: 5. This CDR3 is built from 14 residues. CDR1 is SGDLS, CDR2 YYNGEE, per germline. CDR3 region: CASSYRDRGYEQYF. Here the CDR3 DNA reads TGTGCCAGCAGCTACCGGGACAGGGGTTACGAGCAGTACTTC.

This chain connects TRBV18 to TRBJ2-7; D perhaps matches TRBD1 (6 bases). Trimming took 3 bases from V and 3 from J, leaving 12 bases between them. The germline V gene encodes CDR1 KGHSH and CDR2 LQKENI. The CDR3 runs 14 residues. The chain's CDR3 is CASSPMTGDYEQYF. The DNA for the CDR3 is TGTGCCAGCTCACCGATGACAGGAGACTACGAGCAGTACTTC.

This rearrangement joins TRBV28 to TRBJ2-2, with D tentatively TRBD2 (5 bases). The length of the CDR3 is 13 residues. Between the trimmed V and J ends, which lost 5 bases and 5 bases, there was a span of 9 bases. CDR1 is MDHEN, CDR2 SYDVKM, per germline. The CDR3 region is CASSRGPTGELFF. The CDR3 nucleotides read TGTGCCAGCAGTCGGGGTCCAACCGGGGAGCTGTTTTTT.

The chain links TRBV7-9 to TRBJ2-5, with 9 bases lining up with TRBD1. Unmatched junction bases numbered 10, after V lost 5 bases and J lost 3 bases. This CDR3 has 16 residues. Germline CDR1 and CDR2: SEHNR and FQNEAQ (reference sequence). CDR3 bases: TGTGCCAGCAGCCCGGGACAGGGCACAAGGGAAGAGACCCAGTACTTC. Translating gives CASSPGQGTREETQYF.

This clone has just one count. CDR3 loop: CASKAEDGSYNEQFF. The CDR3 DNA reads TGCGCCAGCAAGGCGGAGGATGGCTCCTACAATGAGCAGTTCTTC. J is TRBJ2-1 and V is TRBV4-1, with D possibly TRBD2 on 5 matching bases. The V end lost 7 bases, the J end lost 0 bases, and 13 bases lay between the germline ends. The CDR3 sequence is 15 residues long. Germline loops: CDR1 MGHRA, CDR2 YSYEKL.

V usage is TRBV23-1 and J usage is TRBJ2-2, with 7 bases aligning to TRBD1. TRBV23-1 is labeled an ORF, and its function is uncertain. V lost 4 bases and J lost 0; bases outside the gene matches: 8. The length of the CDR3 is 17 residues. CDR3 sequence reads: CASSPGTACANTGELFF. The CDR3 DNA is TGCGCCAGCAGTCCCGGGACAGCCTGTGCGAACACCGGGGAGCTGTTTTTT.

Of note for this clone: This sample includes further DNA sequences coding for the same CDR3. V usage is TRBV28 and J usage is TRBJ1-2; perhaps TRBD1 as D (6 bases). The CDR3 covers 11 residues. V was pared by 6 bases and J by 8 bases, with 10 bases between. Germline values: CDR1 MDHEN, CDR2 SYDVKM. DNA of the CDR3: TGTGCCAGCAGGACAGGCGGGGGCTACACCTTC. It is translated as CASRTGGGYTF.

On this clone: Within the sample, other DNA sequences also encode this same CDR3. The CDR3 loop reads CASSLRGDTEAFF. For the CDR3, the DNA is TGTGCCAGCAGCCTAAGGGGTGATACTGAAGCTTTCTTT. The chain joins TRBV3-1 (or the pseudogene TRBV3-2) to TRBJ1-1; a possible D gene is TRBD1 (5 bases). V lost 4 bases and J 5 bases, leaving 11 bases between the germline ends. Germline V gene data show CDR1 as LGHDT and CDR2 as YNNKEL (reference sequence). This CDR3 has 13 residues.

In this sample, this clone turned up once. V usage is TRBV4-2 and J usage is TRBJ2-7; D not resolved. Trimming left V 1 base short and J 7 bases short, with 5 bases between. The V gene's germline CDR1 is LGHNA and CDR2 YNFKEQ. The CDR3 extends over 11 amino acids. CDR3 nucleotide sequence: TGTGCCAGCAGCCAAGCACGGGAGCAGTACTTC. Its translation: CASSQAREQYF.

The J gene is TRBJ1-2, the V gene TRBV29-1; no definite D call. Germline V gene data show CDR1 as SQVTM and CDR2 as ANQGSEA. V lost 7 bases, J lost 3 bases, and 6 bases lay in between. CDR3 length: 10 amino acids. CDR3 in DNA: TGCAGCGCACAGCACTATGGCTACACCTTC. Its protein product is CSAQHYGYTF. Complete variable domain (other parts from reference TRBV29-1 and TRBJ1-2): SAVISQKPSRDICQRGTSLTIQCQVDSQVTMMFWYRQQPGQSLTLIATANQGSEATYESGFVIDKFPISRPNLTFSTLTVSNMSPEDSSIYLCSAQHYGYTFGSGTRLTVV.

The genes are TRBV7-2 and TRBJ2-7; tentative D call: TRBD2 (6 bases). V gave up 2 bases and J gave up 0 bases, with 11 bases separating them. The germline gives CDR1 SGHTA, CDR2 FQGNSA. CDR3 length: 15 residues. The CDR3 region has the DNA TGTGCCAGCAGCTTAAACTTCGGGAGCTCCTACGAGCAGTACTTC. This sequence encodes CASSLNFGSSYEQYF. The full variable domain, with the rest looked up from reference TRBV7-2 and TRBJ2-7, is GAGVSQSPSNKVTEKGKDVELRCDPISGHTALYWYRQSLGQGLEFLIYFQGNSAPDKSGLPSDRFSAERTGGSVSTLTIQRTQQEDSAVYLCASSLNFGSSYEQYFGPGTRLTVT.